These 27 T cell receptor beta chains came from one sample sequenced in a study of cytomegalovirus exposure and HLA in healthy donors. Clones were read by immunoSEQ multiplex PCR, and TCRdb kept only the in-frame ones, dropping some. The table has roughly 200,000 clones, 80% to 85% seen once. Sequencing was carried out using PBMCs. The receptors were gathered from a woman younger than 30 in good health and CMV-seropositive.

In this sample, this clone turned up a few times. The genes are TRBV7-2 and TRBJ2-7; 8 bases are shared with TRBD1. The CDR3 runs 15 residues. CDR1 and CDR2 (germline): SGHTA, FQGNSA. The V gene end was trimmed by 6 bases and the J gene end by 3 bases; junction bases not matched to a gene: 10. The CDR3 reads CASSFIIGQGYEQYF. The CDR3 DNA sequence: TGTGCCAGCAGTTTTATTATCGGACAGGGCTACGAGCAGTACTTC.

The chain combines TRBV7-6 with TRBJ2-1; 8 bases line up with TRBD2. This CDR3 region has 16 residues. Per the germline V gene, CDR1 is SGHVS and CDR2 is FNYEAQ. V was clipped by 5 bases and J by 6 bases; unmatched bases: 12. Here the CDR3 reads CASSPRFSAGGNEQFF. The CDR3 coding sequence is TGTGCCAGCAGCCCCCGTTTTTCGGCGGGGGGCAATGAGCAGTTCTTC.

This chain links TRBV6-1 with TRBJ1-3, with TRBD1 identical over 10 bases. From germline, CDR1 is MNHNS and CDR2 SASEGT. V trimming: 4 bases; J trimming: 0 bases; junction bases outside the gene matches: 12. The CDR3 is 19 residues long. The DNA for the CDR3 is TGTGCCAGCAGTGCCGTACCGCCGGGACAGGGGAGCTCTGGAAACACCATATATTTT. Translation gives CASSAVPPGQGSSGNTIYF.

J is TRBJ2-1 and V is TRBV7-3; D possibly corresponds to TRBD1 (6 bases). The V end was cut by 1 base, the J end by 5 bases, with 9 bases between. The CDR3 has 14 amino acids. CDR1 is SGHTA and CDR2 is FQGTGA in the germline V gene. In nucleotides, the CDR3 is TGTGCCAGCAGCTTAAGCCCAGGGGACAATGAGCAGTTCTTC. It specifies CASSLSPGDNEQFF.

The chain links TRBV27 to TRBJ2-5; 7 bases map to TRBD1. Losses at the gene ends were 5 bases for V and 5 bases for J; bases not matched to a gene: 5. The CDR3 runs to 13 residues. Germline V gene data show CDR1 as MNHEY and CDR2 as SMNVEV (reference sequence). The CDR3 DNA reads as TGTGCCAGCAGTAGGGGGCCGGGGGAGACCCAGTACTTC. Its translation: CASSRGPGETQYF.

The chain has TRBV4-1 and TRBJ1-1; D is uncertain. The CDR3 is 15 residues long. Germline V gene lookup returns CDR1 MGHRA and CDR2 YSYEKL. Trimming took 1 base from V and 4 from J, leaving 13 bases between them. CDR3 DNA: TGCGCCAGCAGCCAAGTTGGAAGGAGAGGCACTGAAGCTTTCTTT. Protein product: CASSQVGRRGTEAFF.

The chain links TRBV2 to TRBJ1-3, with 9 positions matching TRBD1. This CDR3 is built from 15 residues. The J segment lost 1 base and the V segment lost 6 bases, leaving 4 bases of the junction unmatched. Germline CDR1 reads SNHLY; CDR2 reads FYNNEI. The CDR3 sequence is CASRGDRVSGNTIYF. For the CDR3, the DNA is TGTGCCAGCAGGGGGGACAGGGTGTCTGGAAACACCATATATTTT. Full variable domain (missing parts from reference TRBV2 and TRBJ1-3): EPEVTQTPSHQVTQMGQEVILRCVPISNHLYFYWYRQILGQKVEFLVSFYNNEISEKSEIFDDQFSVERPDGSNFTLKIRSTKLEDSAMYFCASRGDRVSGNTIYFGEGSWLTVV.

V and J are TRBV15 and TRBJ1-3; no clear D gene. The CDR3 is 15 amino acids. V lost 0 bases to trimming and J lost 0 bases, with 6 bases between them. Germline loops: CDR1 LNHNV, CDR2 YYDKDF (reference sequence). CDR3 loop: CATSRDTSSGNTIYF. The CDR3 DNA is TGTGCCACCAGCAGAGATACCAGCTCTGGAAACACCATATATTTT.

V is TRBV6-1 and J is TRBJ2-7; TRBD1 agrees at 8 bases. J lost 2 bases, V lost 0 bases, and 3 bases had no gene match. This CDR3 contains 15 residues. CDR1 is MNHNS and CDR2 is SASEGT in the germline V gene. This chain's CDR3 is CASSEADREPYEQYF. The CDR3 DNA is TGTGCCAGCAGTGAAGCGGACAGGGAACCCTACGAGCAGTACTTC.

V is TRBV13 and J is TRBJ2-5, with 10 bases aligning to TRBD2. Germline CDR1 PRHDT, CDR2 FYEKMQ (reference sequence). The V and J ends lost 3 bases and 4 bases, in that order; junction bases with no gene match: 5. This CDR3 is built from 15 residues. The CDR3 loop is CASSLSGGARETQYF. The CDR3 coding sequence is TGTGCCAGCAGCTTGAGCGGGGGGGCGAGAGAGACCCAGTACTTC.

The chain uses TRBV5-6 and TRBJ1-2; 10 bases align to TRBD1. Germline CDR1 is SGHDT and CDR2 is YYEEEE. This CDR3 has 13 amino acids. After removal of 4 bases from V and 4 bases from J, the junction contained 1 base not matched to a gene. The chain's CDR3 is CASSRTGGYGYTF. CDR3 nucleotide sequence: TGTGCCAGCAGCCGGACAGGGGGCTATGGCTACACCTTC.

Only one count was recorded for this clone. The J gene is TRBJ2-7, the V gene TRBV27; 9 nucleotides align to TRBD2. Germline trimming cut 11 bases from V and 4 bases from J; bases unmatched to any gene: 12. The CDR3 sequence is 14 residues long. The germline CDR1 and CDR2 sequences are MNHEY and SMNVEV (reference sequence). CDR3 region: CASAQRGAAYEQYF. DNA of the CDR3: TGTGCCTCCGCCCAGCGGGGGGCCGCTTACGAGCAGTACTTC.

This chain connects TRBV4-3 to TRBJ1-4; D may be TRBD1 (5 bases). The ends were cut back, 0 bases at V and 11 bases at J, with 13 bases in the middle. Germline CDR1 and CDR2: LGHNA and YSLEER. This CDR3 comprises 14 residues. The CDR3 region has the DNA TGCGCCAGCAGCCAAGATAATTCCGGGACTAAACTGTTTTTT. Translation gives CASSQDNSGTKLFF.

V usage is TRBV11-2 and J usage is TRBJ1-2; a possible D gene is TRBD1 (5 bases). The V end was cut by 3 bases, the J end by 4 bases, with 12 bases between. This CDR3 has 14 residues. Germline lookup yields CDR1 SGHAT and CDR2 FQNNGV. The CDR3 region has the DNA TGTGCCAGCAGCTTTGAACGGGGGACCTATGGCTACACCTTC. This codes for CASSFERGTYGYTF. Supplemented by reference TRBV11-2 and TRBJ1-2, the full variable domain reads EAGVAQSPRYKIIEKRQSVAFWCNPISGHATLYWYQQILGQGPKLLIQFQNNGVVDDSQLPKDRFSAERLKGVDSTLKIQPAKLEDSAVYLCASSFERGTYGYTFGSGTRLTVV.

This rearrangement joins TRBV9 to TRBJ1-1, with D uncertain. The germline V gene encodes CDR1 SGDLS and CDR2 YYNGEE. This CDR3 comprises 14 residues. V gave up 4 bases and J gave up 5 bases, with 15 bases separating them. The CDR3 sequence is CASSPRPGRTEAFF. The DNA for the CDR3 is TGTGCCAGCAGCCCCCGTCCCGGGAGGACTGAAGCTTTCTTT.

V usage is TRBV6-1 and J usage is TRBJ2-1; 8 bases fit TRBD1. The CDR3 has 15 residues. With 7 bases clipped from V and 6 bases from J, the junction kept 11 bases outside the gene matches. Germline assignment: CDR1 MNHNS and CDR2 SASEGT. CDR3 sequence (DNA): TGTGCCAGCACCCTCCCCAGACAGGGGACCAATGAGCAGTTCTTC. Its protein is CASTLPRQGTNEQFF.

A single count supports this clone. The CDR3 DNA reads as TGCGCCAGCAGCCAAGGTCGTACTATAGGTCAGCCCCAGCATTTT. The encoded protein is CASSQGRTIGQPQHF. This chain links TRBV4-3 with TRBJ1-5; D remains ambiguous. Germline V gives CDR1 LGHNA, CDR2 YSLEER. This CDR3 contains 15 residues. V gave up 1 base and J gave up 6 bases, with 13 bases separating them.

The chain has TRBV2 and TRBJ2-1; 7 nucleotides align to TRBD1. After removal of 6 bases from V and 2 bases from J, the junction contained 4 bases not matched to a gene. This CDR3 spans 14 amino acids. Germline V gives CDR1 SNHLY, CDR2 FYNNEI. The CDR3 DNA reads TGTGCCAGCAGAACAGGGGTGCCCTACAATGAGCAGTTCTTC. Its protein is CASRTGVPYNEQFF.

This sequence joins TRBV15 and TRBJ1-1; 7 nucleotides line up with TRBD1. With 0 bases clipped from V and 1 base from J, the junction kept 14 bases outside the gene matches. The CDR3 sequence is 19 residues long. Per the germline V gene, CDR1 is LNHNV and CDR2 is YYDKDF (reference sequence). This CDR3 reads CATSRELSRGGRRNTEAFF. The CDR3 coding sequence is TGTGCCACCAGCAGAGAACTCAGCAGAGGGGGCAGGCGGAACACTGAAGCTTTCTTT.

V usage is TRBV2 and J usage is TRBJ2-7; 8 positions agree with TRBD2. This CDR3 region has 16 residues. Germline V CDR1 and CDR2: SNHLY, FYNNEI. V lost 6 bases, J lost 0 bases, and 10 bases stayed unmatched. The CDR3 DNA follows: TGTGCCAGCAGCCCTCTGCGGCGGGGGGTCTCCTACGAGCAGTACTTC. As protein: CASSPLRRGVSYEQYF.

The CDR3 DNA is TGTGCCAGCAGTGAAAATTCTGGTGGGAGTGTAGGTTTGAATGAGCAGTTCTTC. This sequence encodes CASSENSGGSVGLNEQFF. The chain joins TRBV6-4 to TRBJ2-1, with D maybe TRBD2 (5 bases). The CDR3 runs to 18 residues. Between the trimmed V and J ends, which lost 3 bases and 7 bases, there was a span of 25 bases. Germline-derived CDR1 and CDR2 are MRHNA and SNTAGT.

This clone was seen more than once but under ten times. V and J are TRBV11-2 and TRBJ1-2; D unclear. In germline, CDR1 is SGHAT, CDR2 FQNNGV. This CDR3 has 15 residues. V lost 8 bases and J lost 3, with 19 bases in between. CDR3 DNA: TGTGCCAGCTCCTACTCGGGAGCGGCGGACTATGGCTACACCTTC. Residues: CASSYSGAADYGYTF.

The CDR3 DNA follows: TGTGCCAGCAGCTCAACACTATTCGACGAAAAACTGTTTTTT. Translation gives CASSSTLFDEKLFF. The chain combines TRBV7-9 with TRBJ1-4; D is unresolved. The CDR3 length is 14 residues. Germline CDR1 is SEHNR and CDR2 is FQNEAQ (reference sequence). V gave up 4 bases and J gave up 8 bases, with 14 bases separating them. Looking up the rest from reference TRBV7-9 and TRBJ1-4 gives the full variable domain: DTGVSQNPRHKITKRGQNVTFRCDPISEHNRLYWYRQTLGQGPEFLTYFQNEAQLEKSRLLSDRFSAERPKGSFSTLEIQRTEQGDSAMYLCASSSTLFDEKLFFGSGTQLSVL.

This clone was counted between two and nine times. V is TRBV7-9 and J is TRBJ2-5, with D perhaps TRBD1 (5 bases). The germline V and J ends were trimmed by 5 bases and 0 bases, with 10 bases remaining between them. The germline V gene has CDR1 SEHNR and CDR2 FQNEAQ (reference sequence). This CDR3 spans 14 amino acids. The CDR3 sequence: CASSPTVYQETQYF. Here the CDR3 DNA reads TGTGCCAGCAGCCCGACAGTGTACCAAGAGACCCAGTACTTC.

V is TRBV10-3 and J is TRBJ2-5; D call uncertain. From germline, CDR1 is ENHRY and CDR2 SYGVKD. The CDR3 spans 13 residues. Trimming took 0 bases from V and 4 from J, leaving 6 bases between them. CDR3 loop: CAISESSRETQYF. CDR3 nucleotides: TGTGCCATCAGTGAGTCGTCGAGAGAGACCCAGTACTTC.

The chain employs TRBV5-1 and TRBJ2-7, with 7 bases aligning to TRBD1. Germline CDR1 is SGHRS and CDR2 is YFSETQ. The J segment lost 2 bases and the V segment lost 0 bases, leaving 2 bases of the junction unmatched. This CDR3 comprises 14 residues. The CDR3 is CASSLEGGPYEQYF. CDR3 sequence (DNA): TGCGCCAGCAGCTTGGAAGGGGGCCCCTACGAGCAGTACTTC.

This clone was seen a handful of times. V gene TRBV25-1 combines with J gene TRBJ2-7, with D unresolved. V was trimmed by 7 bases and J by 3 bases, leaving 13 bases between them. The CDR3 contains 13 residues. Germline-derived CDR1 and CDR2 are MGHDK and SYGVNS. CDR3 in DNA: TGTGCCAGCATCGGTACAGATAGCTACGAGCAGTACTTC. Encoded protein: CASIGTDSYEQYF.